The 18 T cell receptor beta chains below were found in one sample sequenced in a study of T cell responses to AZD1222 COVID-19 vaccine. Clones were sequenced by immunoSEQ multiplex PCR, and TCRdb holds only the in-frame ones, with some missing. The data contain roughly 100,000 clones, 80% to 95% of them seen just once; the ten biggest clones take up about 1.2%. Source: peripheral blood, taken on day 0 of AZD1222 vaccination. The receptors derive from an adult in good health.

The chain carries TRBV6-1 and TRBJ1-2, with D perhaps TRBD1 (5 bases). Germline V CDR1 and CDR2: MNHNS, SASEGT. The CDR3 has 16 residues. Between the trimmed V and J ends, which lost 2 bases and 2 bases, there was a span of 15 bases. CDR3 nucleotide sequence: TGTGCCAGCAGTGAACGCGGGACCGCGGGGAACTATGGCTACACCTTC. It translates to CASSERGTAGNYGYTF.

This clone showed up just once. The chain joins TRBV5-4 to TRBJ1-2, with a weak D call TRBD1 (6 bases). Deletions cut 0 bases from V and 2 bases from J, with 8 bases between. This CDR3 spans 14 amino acids. Germline CDR1 reads SGHNT; CDR2 reads YYREEE (reference sequence). CDR3 in DNA: TGTGCCAGCAGCTTGGACAGGGTCAACTATGGCTACACCTTC. Its translation: CASSLDRVNYGYTF.

The V call is TRBV7-6, the J call TRBJ1-1; 11 positions match TRBD1. The CDR3 spans 16 residues. Germline-derived CDR1 and CDR2 are SGHVS and FNYEAQ. V shed 4 bases, J shed 3 bases, and the junction held 7 bases outside the gene matches. Here the CDR3 reads CASSSGQGAVYTEAFF. The CDR3 DNA is TGTGCCAGCAGCTCCGGACAGGGGGCTGTCTACACTGAAGCTTTCTTT.

This sequence joins TRBV5-5 and TRBJ1-1; D may be TRBD1 (6 bases). There are 14 residues in the CDR3. Germline V lookup: CDR1 SGHKS, CDR2 YYEKEE (reference sequence). Trimming pared 2 bases from V and 4 bases from J, leaving 12 bases between. This CDR3 is CASSFSRGSTEAFF. In DNA, the CDR3 is TGTGCCAGCAGCTTTTCCAGGGGTAGCACTGAAGCTTTCTTT.

The rearrangement joins TRBV18 to TRBJ2-7; 9 bases fit TRBD2. Germline CDR1 and CDR2: KGHSH and LQKENI. This CDR3 has 13 residues. Trimming removed 4 bases from V and 5 bases from J; junction bases left unmatched: 3. CDR3 nucleotides: TGTGCCAGCTCACTAGCGGGGGAACACGAGCAGTACTTC. This encodes CASSLAGEHEQYF.

This clone came up once. Within the sample, other DNA sequences also encode this same CDR3. The chain employs TRBV15 and TRBJ2-5, with TRBD1 matching 8 bases. V was clipped by 4 bases and J by 0 bases; unmatched bases: 10. Germline CDR1 is LNHNV and CDR2 is YYDKDF (reference sequence). This CDR3 is built from 17 residues. CDR3: CATSTTGQGLYQETQYF. The CDR3, as DNA: TGTGCCACCAGCACCACCGGACAGGGCCTGTACCAAGAGACCCAGTACTTC.

The CDR3 sequence is CASSLLGGYTF. The CDR3 DNA sequence: TGTGCCAGCAGCCTACTTGGTGGCTACACCTTC. The chain recombines TRBV12-3 or TRBV12-4 with TRBJ1-2; D is uncertain. The CDR3 runs to 11 residues. Deletions cut 6 bases from V and 7 bases from J, with 9 bases between.

The rearrangement links TRBV6-4 to TRBJ2-3, with 9 bases aligning to TRBD1. The germline CDR1 and CDR2 sequences are MRHNA and SNTAGT. The CDR3 contains 14 residues. V lost 4 bases and J lost 1; bases outside the gene matches: 0. This CDR3 is CASSGTGGTDTQYF. The CDR3 nucleotides read TGTGCCAGCAGTGGGACAGGGGGCACAGATACGCAGTATTTT.

The chain is built from TRBV10-3 and TRBJ1-2; the D gene is possibly TRBD1 (6 bases). With 10 bases removed from V and 8 bases from J, the gap between germline ends came to 17 bases. Germline V gene data show CDR1 as ENHRY and CDR2 as SYGVKD. The CDR3 is made up of 12 amino acids. CDR3 region: CATLQGGGGYTF. Here the CDR3 DNA reads TGTGCCACCTTACAGGGCGGAGGAGGCTACACCTTC.

J is TRBJ2-7 and V is TRBV4-2; 8 nucleotides line up with TRBD2. The CDR3 has 14 residues. V was pared by 4 bases and J by 3 bases, with 5 bases of the junction left unmatched. Germline CDR1 reads LGHNA; CDR2 reads YNFKEQ. CDR3 amino acids: CASSPGGGIYEQYF. DNA of the CDR3: TGTGCCAGCAGCCCAGGCGGGGGGATCTACGAGCAGTACTTC.

This clone was seen a few times. The V gene is TRBV30, the J gene TRBJ2-3, with 7 positions matching TRBD1. The length of the CDR3 is 15 residues. Germline CDR1 reads GTSNPN; CDR2 reads SVGIG (reference sequence). Germline trimming cut 8 bases from V and 2 bases from J; bases unmatched to any gene: 13. In DNA form, the CDR3 reads TGTGCCCGTACCGGGACAGCAGGAACCACAGATACGCAGTATTTT. Amino acid sequence: CARTGTAGTTDTQYF. Based on the CDR3 plus reference TRBV30 and TRBJ2-3, the full variable domain is SQTIHQWPATLVQPVGSPLSLECTVEGTSNPNLYWYRQAAGRGLQLLFYSVGIGQISSEVPQNLSASRPQDRQFILSSKKLLLSDSGFYLCARTGTAGTTDTQYFGPGTRLTVL.

J is TRBJ2-7 and V is TRBV7-6; weak D call: TRBD1 (5 bases). The CDR3 sequence is 12 residues long. The germline CDR1 and CDR2 sequences are SGHVS and FNYEAQ. V was shortened by 4 bases and J by 4 bases, with 8 bases between the two germline ends. The CDR3 protein is CASSSTEYEQYF. CDR3 coding DNA: TGTGCCAGCAGCTCGACAGAATACGAGCAGTACTTC.

The chain uses TRBV18 and TRBJ1-5; D not certain. The CDR3 contains 14 residues. Per the germline V gene, CDR1 is KGHSH and CDR2 is LQKENI. V was clipped by 3 bases and J by 3 bases, with 9 bases between them. CDR3 bases: TGTGCCAGCTCACCCCTACCGACCAATCAGCCCCAGCATTTT. This gives the protein CASSPLPTNQPQHF.

This clone was seen a handful of times. The genes are TRBV30 and TRBJ1-4; D remains ambiguous. Trimming removed 0 bases from V and 3 bases from J, with 8 bases in between. The CDR3 sequence is 14 residues long. Germline CDR1 GTSNPN, CDR2 SVGIG (reference sequence). CDR3 residues: CAWSVTGPNEKLFF. The CDR3 nucleotides are TGTGCCTGGAGTGTAACGGGCCCTAATGAAAAACTGTTTTTT.

The chain has TRBV3-1 (or the pseudogene TRBV3-2) and TRBJ2-1; 9 bases align to TRBD2. Germline V gene sequence: CDR1 LGHDT, CDR2 YNNKEL (reference sequence). The CDR3 has 15 residues. After removal of 4 bases from V and 7 bases from J, the junction contained 8 bases not matched to a gene. CDR3 amino acids: CASSPGTSRLNEQFF. CDR3 nucleotides: TGTGCCAGCAGCCCCGGGACTAGCCGGTTGAATGAGCAGTTCTTC.

This chain uses TRBV7-9 with TRBJ1-6, with TRBD1 identical over 8 bases. The V gene end was trimmed by 7 bases and the J gene end by 9 bases; junction bases not matched to a gene: 8. Germline values: CDR1 SEHNR, CDR2 FQNEAQ (reference sequence). The CDR3 runs to 14 residues. The CDR3 region is CASTHDRGFSPLHF. CDR3 in DNA: TGTGCCAGCACCCACGACAGGGGCTTTTCACCCCTCCACTTT. Drawing the rest from reference TRBV7-9 and TRBJ1-6, the complete variable domain is DTGVSQNPRHKITKRGQNVTFRCDPISEHNRLYWYRQTLGQGPEFLTYFQNEAQLEKSRLLSDRFSAERPKGSFSTLEIQRTEQGDSAMYLCASTHDRGFSPLHFGNGTRLTVT.

The chain uses TRBV24-1 and TRBJ2-2; D is ambiguous. This CDR3 comprises 13 residues. Germline V gives CDR1 KGHDR, CDR2 SFDVKD. V lost 9 bases, J lost 5 bases, and 12 bases lay in between. CDR3: CATRRLATGELFF. The CDR3 nucleotides are TGTGCCACCCGTCGACTTGCTACCGGGGAGCTGTTTTTT.

This clone was detected a few times. The rearrangement links TRBV20-1 to TRBJ1-2; D may be TRBD1 (5 bases). The CDR3 sequence is 12 residues long. Germline assignment: CDR1 DFQATT and CDR2 SNEGSKA (reference sequence). V was trimmed by 3 bases and J by 11 bases, leaving 16 bases between them. DNA for the CDR3: TGCAGTGCTAGTTTAGGGGATAGGGAATACACCTTC. As protein: CSASLGDREYTF.